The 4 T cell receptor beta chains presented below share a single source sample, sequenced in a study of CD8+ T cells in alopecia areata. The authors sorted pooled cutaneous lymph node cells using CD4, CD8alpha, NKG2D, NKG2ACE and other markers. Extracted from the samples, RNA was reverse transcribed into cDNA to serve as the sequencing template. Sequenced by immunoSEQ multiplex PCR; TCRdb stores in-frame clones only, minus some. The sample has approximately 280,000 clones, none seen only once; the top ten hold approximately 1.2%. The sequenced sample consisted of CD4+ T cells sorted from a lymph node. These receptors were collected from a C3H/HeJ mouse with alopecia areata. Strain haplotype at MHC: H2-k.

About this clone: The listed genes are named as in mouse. CDR3 bases read: TGTGCCTGGAGTCCCCCACAATATAACTATGCT. It is translated as CAWSPPQYNYA. The complete CDR3 protein is CAWSPPQYNYAEQFF. This chain joins TRBV31 and TRBJ2-1, with D hard to call. With the read ending 4 residues before the CDR3 end, the germline J gene is used to fill in that end. Germline V lookup: CDR1 GKSSPN, CDR2 SITVG. Deletions cut 1 base from V and 0 bases from J, with 10 bases between. This CDR3 is 15 amino acids long.

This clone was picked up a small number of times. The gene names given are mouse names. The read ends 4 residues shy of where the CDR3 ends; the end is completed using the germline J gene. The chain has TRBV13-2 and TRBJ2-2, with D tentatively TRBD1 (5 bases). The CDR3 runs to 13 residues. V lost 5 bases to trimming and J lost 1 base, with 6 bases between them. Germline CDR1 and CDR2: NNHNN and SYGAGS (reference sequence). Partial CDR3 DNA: TGTGCCAGCGGGGACATAAACACCGGG. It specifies CASGDINTG. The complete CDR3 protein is CASGDINTGQLYF.

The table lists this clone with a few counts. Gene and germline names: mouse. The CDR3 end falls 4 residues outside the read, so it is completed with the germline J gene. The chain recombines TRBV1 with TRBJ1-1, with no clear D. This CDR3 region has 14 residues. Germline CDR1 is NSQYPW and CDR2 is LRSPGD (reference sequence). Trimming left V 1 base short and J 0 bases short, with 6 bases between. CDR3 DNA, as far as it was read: TGCACCTGCAGTGCAGTCCAAGCAAACACA. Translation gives CTCSAVQANT. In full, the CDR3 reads CTCSAVQANTEVFF.

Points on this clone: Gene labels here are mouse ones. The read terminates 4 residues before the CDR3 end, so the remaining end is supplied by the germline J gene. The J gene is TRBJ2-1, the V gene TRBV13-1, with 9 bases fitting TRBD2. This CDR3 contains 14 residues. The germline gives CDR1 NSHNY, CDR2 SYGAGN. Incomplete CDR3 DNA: TGTGCCAGCAGTGAAGACTGGGGGTGGGCT. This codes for CASSEDWGWA. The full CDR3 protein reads CASSEDWGWAEQFF.